This is a list of T cell receptor beta chains from one sample in a study of blood T cell repertoires in COVID-19. The protocol was immunoSEQ multiplex PCR, while the TCRdb copy is restricted to in-frame clones and leaves out a portion. The sample comprises approximately 300,000 clones, around 83% of which are singletons, and about 1.2% rests with the top ten. The material sequenced was peripheral blood. The receptors originated from a woman aged 45-60 years with acute or convalescent COVID-19. The CDR3 runs from the conserved cysteine through the conserved F or W. A D gene is named only where the DNA matches it firmly. Clone size is stated in some rows and not others, as once, few, many or a class when expanded.

len	d_gene	j_gene	v_gene	abundance	CDR3aa	CDR3nt
13	TRBD1	TRBJ1-1	TRBV29-1	-	CSVVTGSSTEAFF	TGCAGCGTCGTGACAGGGTCGTCGACTGAAGCTTTCTTT
16	TRBD2	TRBJ2-2	TRBV7-3	once	CASSPAGGAYTGELFF	TGTGCCAGCAGCCCCGCGGGGGGGGCATACACCGGGGAGCTGTTTTTT
15	-	TRBJ1-1	TRBV4-2	-	CASSDQFGGDTEAFF	TGTGCCAGCAGCGACCAGTTCGGGGGAGACACTGAAGCTTTCTTT
13	-	TRBJ2-7	TRBV29-1	-	CSVVQGSAYEQYF	TGCAGCGTTGTGCAGGGGTCAGCCTACGAGCAGTACTTC
14	-	TRBJ1-2	TRBV7-3	once	CASSLGQHGYGYTF	TGTGCCAGCAGCTTAGGACAGCATGGATATGGCTACACCTTC
13	TRBD1	TRBJ1-2	TRBV7-2	-	CASSSSGTGSYTF	TGTGCCAGCAGCTCCTCCGGGACAGGGTCCTACACCTTC
15	TRBD1	TRBJ1-2	TRBV6-2/TRBV6-3	-	CASSDPGGEVYGYTF	TGTGCCAGCAGTGACCCAGGGGGCGAGGTCTATGGCTACACCTTC
13	-	TRBJ2-4	TRBV30	-	CAWSVRGGNIQYF	TGTGCCTGGAGTGTAAGGGGGGGGAACATTCAGTACTTC
18	TRBD2	TRBJ2-1	TRBV11-3	once	CASSSGTSGSIWYNEQFF	TGTGCCAGCAGCTCCGGGACTAGCGGGAGTATTTGGTACAATGAGCAGTTCTTC
15	TRBD1	TRBJ2-1	TRBV4-1	-	CASSQDHRGLDEQFF	TGCGCCAGCAGCCAAGATCACAGGGGGCTCGATGAGCAGTTCTTC